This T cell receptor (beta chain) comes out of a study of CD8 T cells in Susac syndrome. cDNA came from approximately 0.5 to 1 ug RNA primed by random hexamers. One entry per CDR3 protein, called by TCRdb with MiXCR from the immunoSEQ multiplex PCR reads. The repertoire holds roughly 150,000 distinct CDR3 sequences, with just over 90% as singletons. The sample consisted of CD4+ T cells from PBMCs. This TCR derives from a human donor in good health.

DNA for the CDR3: TGCAGCGTGGGGCTCCCCGGGGACAGGGGGACTGAAGCTTTCTTT. This sequence encodes CSVGLPGDRGTEAFF. The chain links TRBV29-1 to TRBJ1-1, with TRBD1 matching 11 bases. Germline V lookup: CDR1 SQVTM, CDR2 ANQGSEA. V was clipped by 6 bases and J by 5 bases; unmatched bases: 11. This CDR3 has 15 residues.